This T cell receptor (beta chain) was obtained from a study of T-cell memory formation after mild COVID-19. Across the study: TCR clustering was largely donor specific. Study outcomes and limitations: Second-wave clones reaching peak frequency on day 37 lacked confirmed SARS-CoV-2 specificity. Pre-infection memory carried some responding clones, suggesting that cross-reactive memory joined.

TCRalpha and TCRbeta libraries used 5'RACE with constant-segment primers and UMIs. TCRdb reanalysed the 5' RACE reads using MiXCR and keeps one entry per CDR3 protein. The table shows about 68,000 distinct CDR3 sequences, with over 15% occurring only once. CDR3 length: 17 amino acids. Losses at the gene ends were 0 bases for V and 4 bases for J; bases not matched to a gene: 8. Germline V gives CDR1 SNHLY, CDR2 FYNNEI. This clonotype was found a few times. Antigen specificity is unknown. This rearrangement joins TRBV2 to TRBJ2-7; 11 nucleotides agree with TRBD2. This sequence originates from an adult woman who had mild COVID-19 (a few samples of this study predate the infection). Cell type and time point are not known. Input material: PBMCs or a T cell subset sorted from them (not recorded which). CDR3 protein: CASSEAWGTSGNYEQYF. For the CDR3, the DNA is TGTGCCAGCAGTGAAGCTTGGGGGACTAGCGGAAATTACGAGCAGTACTTC.